This TCR beta chain is from a study of shared clonotypes between healthy human individuals. At the level of the study: There were three CD4 naive, three CD4 memory, two CD8 naive and one CD8 memory plates per donor.

Adult donors, all healthy and HIV-negative, had no recent acute infections or vaccinations. The split of CD4+ cells yielded CD45RA+ naive and CD45RA-negative memory subsets. Trimming pared 6 bases from V and 5 bases from J, leaving 13 bases between. The germline gives CDR1 SEHNR, CDR2 FQNEAQ (reference sequence). This CDR3 has 13 residues. Measured with immunoSEQ multiplex PCR; TCRdb has only the in-frame clones, and not every one. The table shows 1.4 million to 1.5 million clones, with 95% to 97% occurring only once. Sequenced sample: naive CD4+ T cells sorted from blood. Described subset: CD45RA+ positively selected. This TCR was sampled from a man in his thirties or forties in good health. V gene TRBV7-9 combines with J gene TRBJ2-5, with a tentative D call TRBD2 (6 bases). As DNA, the CDR3 is TGTGCCAGCAGTCGAACTAGCTCGGAGACCCAGTACTTC. This translates into CASSRTSSETQYF.